This paragraph reports one T cell receptor (beta chain). Its matching antigen is unknown. Orbital computed tomography, thyroid ultrasound, serum thyroxine and TRAb, and clinical symptoms together informed the diagnoses. These data are taken from a study of T cells in Graves' hyperthyroidism and ophthalmopathy. General study results and limits: Ophthalmopathy was distinguished from stable hyperthyroidism by 13 V-J signatures.

TCR beta CDR3 regions were amplified from RNA. First-round RT-PCR of the TCR CDR3 relied on the HTBI primer set. Each CDR3 protein gets one entry after TCRdb re-called the multiplex PCR reads with MiXCR. In the table there are hundreds of thousands of distinct CDR3 sequences, 15% to 18% of which are singletons. The material sequenced was blood. The TCR was taken from a woman under 30 with Graves' hyperthyroidism that later progressed to Graves' ophthalmopathy.

CDR3 sequence: CATSRDPGGHQPQHF. CDR3 sequence (DNA): TGTGCCACCAGCAGAGACCCAGGGGGCCATCAGCCCCAGCATTTT. V is TRBV15 and J is TRBJ1-5, with TRBD1 matching over 8 bases. CDR1 is LNHNV, CDR2 YYDKDF, per germline (reference sequence). The trim removed 0 bases at V and 5 bases at J, leaving 3 bases unmatched. The CDR3 runs 15 residues. The full variable domain, with the rest looked up from reference TRBV15 and TRBJ1-5, is DAMVIQNPRYQVTQFGKPVTLSCSQTLNHNVMYWYQQKSSQAPKLLFHYYDKDFNNEADTPDNFQSRRPNTSFCFLDIRSPGLGDTAMYLCATSRDPGGHQPQHFGDGTRLSIL.